A selection of T cell receptor beta chains follows, all from one sample in a study of blood T cell repertoires in COVID-19. Only in-frame clones appear in the TCRdb table, and some are missing; sequencing was by immunoSEQ multiplex PCR. The sample consists of some 74,000 clones, approximately 80% of them appearing once. Sequenced material: peripheral blood. The receptors were gathered from a man older than 75 with acute or convalescent COVID-19. CDR3s include the opening cysteine and the closing phenylalanine or tryptophan. D genes are given only for firm matches. The size of a clone is reported for some rows only, either as once, few or many, or as a class for expanded clones.

.	TRBJ2-2	TRBV7-2	TRBD2	TGTGCCAGCAGCTTAGTTGCGGGAGGCGGGGAGCTGTTTTTT	CASSLVAGGGELFF
.	TRBJ2-3	TRBV11-2	.	TGTGCCAGCAGCTTATACAGGACGCAACAAGATACGCAGTATTTT	CASSLYRTQQDTQYF
.	TRBJ1-1	TRBV12-5	TRBD1	TGTGCTAGTGCCCCTCGACAGGGGGAAAACACTGAAGCTTTCTTT	CASAPRQGENTEAFF
.	TRBJ2-3	TRBV11-2	.	TGTGCCAGCAGCTTGTATAGCACAGATACGCAGTATTTT	CASSLYSTDTQYF
.	TRBJ1-2	TRBV6-6	.	TGTGCCAGCACTCAGGGTCGCTATGGCTACACCTTC	CASTQGRYGYTF
.	TRBJ1-5	TRBV3-1/TRBV3-2	.	TGTGCCAGCAGCCAAGGATACAGGGCGCCCCAGCATTTT	CASSQGYRAPQHF
.	TRBJ1-2	TRBV29-1	TRBD1	TGCAGCGTGGGACAGCTATATGGCTACACCTTC	CSVGQLYGYTF
.	TRBJ1-1	TRBV5-4	.	TGTGCCAGCAGCTTGGGAGGGGGGAACACTGAAGCTTTCTTT	CASSLGGGNTEAFF
.	TRBJ2-6	TRBV25-1	.	TGTGCCAGCACAAGGGGCGCTGGGGCCAACGTCCTGACTTTC	CASTRGAGANVLTF
.	TRBJ2-1	TRBV6-5	TRBD2	TGTGCCAGCAGCCAGACGGCGGGAGGCTACAATGAGCAGTTCTTC	CASSQTAGGYNEQFF
once	TRBJ1-3	TRBV9	.	TGTGCCAGCAGCGTAGCTGCGGGAACAGCCTCTGGAAACACCATATATTTT	CASSVAAGTASGNTIYF
.	TRBJ2-1	TRBV4-3	TRBD1	TGCGCCAGCAGCCAGTATGCAGGGACAGGGGGTTTAGACAATGAGCAGTTCTTC	CASSQYAGTGGLDNEQFF
few	TRBJ1-2	TRBV9	.	TGTGCCAGCAGCGGACAGGTTTCTATTCTCGGCTACACCTTC	CASSGQVSILGYTF
.	TRBJ2-1	TRBV6-2/TRBV6-3	TRBD2	TGTGCCAGCAGACCTAGCGGGGAAGGAATCAATGAGCAGTTCTTC	CASRPSGEGINEQFF
.	TRBJ1-5	TRBV4-2	.	TGTGCCAGCAGCCAAGGGGAGGTTCAGCCCCAGCATTTT	CASSQGEVQPQHF
.	TRBJ1-4	TRBV7-9	TRBD1	TGTGCCAGCAGCCCGGGACAGGGCACGGAAAAACTGTTTTTT	CASSPGQGTEKLFF
.	TRBJ2-5	TRBV5-1	.	TGCGCCAGCAGCGCCACCGGGGAAGGAGAGACCCAGTACTTC	CASSATGEGETQYF
.	TRBJ1-1	TRBV18	.	TGTGCCAGCTCACCACCGTCGACACAAAACACTGAAGCTTTCTTT	CASSPPSTQNTEAFF
.	TRBJ1-2	TRBV28	.	TGTGCCAGCAGCGAAAGGACAGAGGATAACTATGGCTACACCTTC	CASSERTEDNYGYTF
.	TRBJ1-2	TRBV5-1	TRBD1	TGCGCCAGCAGCTTGACAGGGGACAGCTATGGCTACACCTTC	CASSLTGDSYGYTF
.	TRBJ2-2	TRBV5-1	.	TGCGCCAGCAGCTTTTCAGGATTGGACACCGGGGAGCTGTTTTTT	CASSFSGLDTGELFF
.	TRBJ2-1	TRBV7-3	TRBD2	TGTGCCAGCAGCTTAAGGGGTTCTAGCGGGGGTCGGGATGAGCAGTTCTTC	CASSLRGSSGGRDEQFF
.	TRBJ1-4	TRBV28	TRBD1	TGTGCCAGCAGTTTAATTAGGACAGGGGTGCGGAAACTGTTTTTT	CASSLIRTGVRKLFF
.	TRBJ2-7	TRBV6-6	TRBD2	TGTGCCAGCAGTCTCCAGGTGGGACTAGCGGGAGAGGGGGCTAGCCTAAGGGCCTACGAGCAGTACTTC	CASSLQVGLAGEGASLRAYEQYF
.	TRBJ1-1	TRBV5-4	.	TGTGCCAGCAGCTCGGGGTGGATGAACACTGAAGCTTTCTTT	CASSSGWMNTEAFF
.	TRBJ1-1	TRBV6-1	TRBD1	TGTGCCAGCAGTGAAGAGTCAGGGGGGCTTGACACTGAAGCTTTCTTT	CASSEESGGLDTEAFF
.	TRBJ2-7	TRBV5-1	.	TGCGCCAGCAGCGCGGCCTACGAGCAGTACTTC	CASSAAYEQYF
few	TRBJ1-1	TRBV25-1	.	TGTGCCAGCAGTGGGTACATGAACACTGAAGCTTTCTTT	CASSGYMNTEAFF
.	TRBJ2-3	TRBV5-8	TRBD1	TGTGCCAGCAGGACTCGGGTAGCAGGGGGCCGTGAAGATACGCAGTATTTT	CASRTRVAGGREDTQYF
.	TRBJ2-3	TRBV3-1/TRBV3-2	TRBD2	TGTGCCAGCAGCCGGGGGACTAGCGGGAGCCCAGATACGCAGTATTTT	CASSRGTSGSPDTQYF
few	TRBJ1-1	TRBV29-1	.	TGCAGCGCAGAACCACAGACAAACATGAACACTGAAGCTTTCTTT	CSAEPQTNMNTEAFF
.	TRBJ1-4	TRBV18	.	TGTGCCAGCTCTACCTCAGGGGCAACTAATGAAAAACTGTTTTTT	CASSTSGATNEKLFF
.	TRBJ2-1	TRBV6-5	.	TGTGCCAGCAGTTACGGCAGGGTGGTGAATGAGCAGTTCTTC	CASSYGRVVNEQFF
.	TRBJ1-1	TRBV3-1/TRBV3-2	TRBD1	TGTGCCAGCAGCCGACAGGGGGAGGAGACTGAAGCTTTCTTT	CASSRQGEETEAFF
.	TRBJ2-1	TRBV7-8	.	TGTGCCAGCAGCTTAGTTCGGGGCAATGAGCAGTTCTTC	CASSLVRGNEQFF
few	TRBJ1-5	TRBV7-2	.	TGTGCCAGCAGCTTCGTCAATCAGCCCCAGCATTTT	CASSFVNQPQHF
.	TRBJ2-5	TRBV11-3	TRBD2	TGTGCCAGCAGCTCCCCTGGGGTAGCGGGAGGGCCTCGTGTGGAGACCCAGTACTTC	CASSSPGVAGGPRVETQYF
.	TRBJ1-1	TRBV5-5	.	TGTGCCAGCAGCTTGTTCACGGACACTGAAGCTTTCTTT	CASSLFTDTEAFF
.	TRBJ2-5	TRBV20-1	.	TGCAGTGCTAGTATCCAGGGTGGACGAGAGACCCAGTACTTC	CSASIQGGRETQYF
once	TRBJ2-3	TRBV6-5	TRBD2	TGTGCCAGCAGGTTAGCGGGAGGGGCGGATACGCAGTATTTT	CASRLAGGADTQYF
.	TRBJ2-2	TRBV5-1	.	TGCGCCAGCAGCTTGGAATTGGCCACCGGGGAGCTGTTTTTT	CASSLELATGELFF
.	TRBJ2-7	TRBV10-3	TRBD2	TGTGCCATCAGTGATTCTGGACTAGCTTCCTACGAGCAGTACTTC	CAISDSGLASYEQYF
.	TRBJ2-1	TRBV11-3	.	TGTGCCAGCAGCTTAGGGGGCGGGACCTACAATGAGCAGTTCTTC	CASSLGGGTYNEQFF
.	TRBJ2-7	TRBV5-4	.	TGTGCCAGCAGCTCTTCTCCCTTAGTCGGGTCCGGGGTCGAGCAGTACTTC	CASSSSPLVGSGVEQYF
once	TRBJ2-2	TRBV9	TRBD1	TGTGCCAGCAGCGTGGGACCAGGGGGGAACACCGGGGAGCTGTTTTTT	CASSVGPGGNTGELFF
.	TRBJ2-1	TRBV4-3	TRBD2	TGCGCCAGCAGCCAAGCACTAGCGGAATACAATGAGCAGTTCTTC	CASSQALAEYNEQFF
.	TRBJ2-3	TRBV10-3	TRBD2	TGTGCCATCAGTGAGGGGGGGGAGACAGATACGCAGTATTTT	CAISEGGETDTQYF
.	TRBJ2-1	TRBV18	.	TGTGCCAGCTCTTTTGGGACTCTGGACAATGAGCAGTTCTTC	CASSFGTLDNEQFF
.	TRBJ1-4	TRBV7-2	.	TGTGCCAGCAGCTTAGTCGGGAGTAATGAAAAACTGTTTTTT	CASSLVGSNEKLFF